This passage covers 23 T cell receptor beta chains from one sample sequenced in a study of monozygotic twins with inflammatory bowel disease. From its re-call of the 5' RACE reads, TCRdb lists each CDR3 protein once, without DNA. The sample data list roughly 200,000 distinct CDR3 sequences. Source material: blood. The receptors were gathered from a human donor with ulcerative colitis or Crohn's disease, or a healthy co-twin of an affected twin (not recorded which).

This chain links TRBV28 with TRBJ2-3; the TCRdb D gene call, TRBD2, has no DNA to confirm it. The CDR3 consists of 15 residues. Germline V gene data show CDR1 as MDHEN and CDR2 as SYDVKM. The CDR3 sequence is CASSSAGARTDTQYF.

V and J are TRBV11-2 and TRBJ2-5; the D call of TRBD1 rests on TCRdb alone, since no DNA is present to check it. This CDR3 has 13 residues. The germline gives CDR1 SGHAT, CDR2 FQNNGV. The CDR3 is CASSSTVLETQYF.

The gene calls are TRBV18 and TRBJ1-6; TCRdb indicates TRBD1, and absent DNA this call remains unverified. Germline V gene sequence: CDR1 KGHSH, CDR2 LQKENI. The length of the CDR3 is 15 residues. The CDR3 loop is CASSPGTDINSPLHF.

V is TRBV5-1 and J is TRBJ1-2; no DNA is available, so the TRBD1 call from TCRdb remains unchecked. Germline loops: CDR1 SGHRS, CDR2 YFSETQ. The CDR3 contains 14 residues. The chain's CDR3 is CASSLVQGDYGYTF.

The CDR3 sequence is CSASPAGKETQYF. The chain recombines TRBV20-1 with TRBJ2-5; TCRdb calls TRBD1, which cannot be checked without DNA. This CDR3 is built from 13 residues. CDR1 and CDR2 from the germline V gene are DFQATT and SNEGSKA (reference sequence).

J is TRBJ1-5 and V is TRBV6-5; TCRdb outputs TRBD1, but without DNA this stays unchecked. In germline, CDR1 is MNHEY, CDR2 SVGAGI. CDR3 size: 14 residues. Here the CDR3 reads CASSLWGGNQPQHF.

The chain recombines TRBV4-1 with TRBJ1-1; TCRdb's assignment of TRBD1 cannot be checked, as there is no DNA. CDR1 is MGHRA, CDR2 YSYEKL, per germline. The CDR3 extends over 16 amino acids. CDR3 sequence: CASSPYWGGANTEAFF.

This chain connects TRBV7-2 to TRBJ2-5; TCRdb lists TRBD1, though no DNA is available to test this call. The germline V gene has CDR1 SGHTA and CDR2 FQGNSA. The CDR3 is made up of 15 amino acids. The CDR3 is CASRLTGQGRQTQYF.

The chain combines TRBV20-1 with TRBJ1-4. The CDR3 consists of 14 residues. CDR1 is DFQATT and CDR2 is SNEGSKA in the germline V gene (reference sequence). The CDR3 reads CSATHGIANEKLFF.

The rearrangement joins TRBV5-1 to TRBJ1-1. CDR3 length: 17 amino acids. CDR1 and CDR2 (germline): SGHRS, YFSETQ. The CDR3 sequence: CASHPRQGPSSRPEAFF.

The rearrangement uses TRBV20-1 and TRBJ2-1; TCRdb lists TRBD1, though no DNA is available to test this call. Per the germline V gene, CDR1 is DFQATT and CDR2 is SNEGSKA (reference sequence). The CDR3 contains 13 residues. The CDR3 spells CSARGRGGTEQFF.

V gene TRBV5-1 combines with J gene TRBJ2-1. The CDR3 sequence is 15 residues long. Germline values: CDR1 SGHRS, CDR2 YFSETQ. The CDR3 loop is CASSLSGTSYNEQFF.

CDR3 amino acids: CASSLVVRGSYNEQFF. The rearrangement uses TRBV5-1 and TRBJ2-1. Germline CDR1 SGHRS, CDR2 YFSETQ. The CDR3 is made up of 16 amino acids.

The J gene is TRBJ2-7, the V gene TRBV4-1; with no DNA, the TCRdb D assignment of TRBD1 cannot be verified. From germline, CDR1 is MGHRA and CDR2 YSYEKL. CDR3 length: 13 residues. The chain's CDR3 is CASSQQTGYEQYF.

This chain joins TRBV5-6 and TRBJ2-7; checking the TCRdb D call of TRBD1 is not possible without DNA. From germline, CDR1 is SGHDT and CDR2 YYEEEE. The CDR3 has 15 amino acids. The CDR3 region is CASSLTLTGPYEQYF.

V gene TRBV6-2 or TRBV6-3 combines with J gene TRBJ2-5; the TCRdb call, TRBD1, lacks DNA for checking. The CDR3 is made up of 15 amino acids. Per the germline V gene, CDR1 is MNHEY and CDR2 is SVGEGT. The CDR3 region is CASSYSATGSETQYF.

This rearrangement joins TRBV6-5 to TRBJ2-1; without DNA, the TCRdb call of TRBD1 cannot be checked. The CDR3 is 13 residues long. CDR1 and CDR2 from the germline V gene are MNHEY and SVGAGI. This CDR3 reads CASSPSKAHLTFF.

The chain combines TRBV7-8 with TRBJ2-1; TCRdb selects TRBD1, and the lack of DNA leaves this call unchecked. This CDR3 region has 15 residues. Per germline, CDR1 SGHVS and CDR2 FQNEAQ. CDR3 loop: CASSLDRENHNEQFF.

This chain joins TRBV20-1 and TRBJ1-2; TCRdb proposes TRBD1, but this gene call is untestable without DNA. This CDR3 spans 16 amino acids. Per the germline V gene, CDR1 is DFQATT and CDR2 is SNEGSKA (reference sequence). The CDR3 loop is CSASPHGGSVRGGYTF.

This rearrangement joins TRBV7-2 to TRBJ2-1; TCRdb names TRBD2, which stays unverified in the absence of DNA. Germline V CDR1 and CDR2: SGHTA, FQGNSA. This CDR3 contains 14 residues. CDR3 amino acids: CASSWGTSWNEQFF.

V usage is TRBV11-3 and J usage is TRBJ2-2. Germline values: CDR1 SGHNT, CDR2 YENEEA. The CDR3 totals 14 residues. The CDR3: CASSPRGNTGELFF.

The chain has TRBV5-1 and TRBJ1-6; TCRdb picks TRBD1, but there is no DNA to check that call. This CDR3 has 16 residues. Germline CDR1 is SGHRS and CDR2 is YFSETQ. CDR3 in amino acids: CASRNTQQGIQAPLHF.

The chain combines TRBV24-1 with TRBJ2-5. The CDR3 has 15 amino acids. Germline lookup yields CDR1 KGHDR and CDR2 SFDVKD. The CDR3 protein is CATSDFGRSQETQYF.